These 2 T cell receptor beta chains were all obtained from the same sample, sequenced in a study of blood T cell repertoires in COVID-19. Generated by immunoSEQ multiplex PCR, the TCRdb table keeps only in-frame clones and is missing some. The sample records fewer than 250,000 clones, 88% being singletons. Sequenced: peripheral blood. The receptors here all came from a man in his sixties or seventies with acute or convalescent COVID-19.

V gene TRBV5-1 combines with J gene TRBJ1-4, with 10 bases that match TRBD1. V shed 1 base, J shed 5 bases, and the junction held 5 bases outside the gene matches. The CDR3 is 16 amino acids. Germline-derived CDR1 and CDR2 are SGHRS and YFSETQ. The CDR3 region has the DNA TGCGCCAGCAGCTTGCTGGGGACAGGGGTAAATGAAAAACTGTTTTTT. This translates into CASSLLGTGVNEKLFF.

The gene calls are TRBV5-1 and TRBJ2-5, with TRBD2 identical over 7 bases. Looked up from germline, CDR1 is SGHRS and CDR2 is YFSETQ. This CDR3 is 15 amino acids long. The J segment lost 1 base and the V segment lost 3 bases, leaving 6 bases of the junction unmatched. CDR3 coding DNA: TGCGCCAGCAGCTCGGCGGGAGCGGTCCAAGAGACCCAGTACTTC. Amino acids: CASSSAGAVQETQYF.